This T cell receptor (beta chain) was retrieved from a study of CD8+ T cells in alopecia areata. Whole-study results and caveats: Lesional scalp exceeded normal scalp in clonality, especially in alopecia totalis/universalis.

This clone was counted at least ten times. No antigen is known for it. Following RNA extraction, reverse transcription yielded cDNA that acted as the sequencing template. The data were produced by immunoSEQ multiplex PCR, yet TCRdb's version contains in-frame clones alone and is incomplete. The data hold fewer than 250,000 clones, with roughly two fifths observed a single time. Specified treatment: oral pan-JAK inhibitor, 5-10 mg twice daily. Samples from alopecia areata patients were lesional scalp punch biopsies and peripheral blood. Unmatched junction bases numbered 12, after V lost 5 bases and J lost 8 bases. The CDR3 has 15 amino acids. CDR1 and CDR2 (germline): LNHDA, SQIVND (reference sequence).

The sequence was obtained from a human donor with alopecia areata. The sample here was CD4+ T cells sorted from blood, taken at roughly week 30, from a patient treated with tofacitinib. The rearrangement joins TRBV19 to TRBJ2-4, with TRBD2 matching 7 bases. The CDR3 is CASSPREGLGDIQYF. CDR3 sequence (DNA): TGTGCCAGTAGTCCGAGGGAGGGGTTGGGCGACATTCAGTACTTC.